The clone carrying this T cell receptor beta chain has ten or more counts. Its target is not known. Germline lookup yields CDR1 SQVTM and CDR2 ANQGSEA. This CDR3 is 12 amino acids long. TCRdb itself ran the 5' RACE reads through MiXCR, one entry per CDR3 protein. The data show about 330,000 distinct CDR3 sequences, 7.5% to 9% seen once. This specimen comes from a study of CD8 T cells in ankylosing spondylitis. Whole-study findings and limits: What appeared characteristic of ankylosing spondylitis blood was a TCR beta motif of under 10 highly homologous variants. Reportedly, significant enrichment of disease-linked clones occurred in matched ankylosing spondylitis synovial fluid. Previous work reported some of these motif variants in the synovial fluid and blood of reactive arthritis.

The genes are TRBV29-1 and TRBJ1-1; D is undetermined. The specimen was blood, either unsorted or a sorted T cell fraction (not recorded which). The receptor's source is a male donor with ankylosing spondylitis. This CDR3 is CSSGSRYTEAFF. The CDR3 bases are TGCAGTTCGGGCAGTCGCTACACTGAAGCTTTCTTT. Together with reference TRBV29-1 and TRBJ1-1, the CDR3 gives the full variable domain: SAVISQKPSRDICQRGTSLTIQCQVDSQVTMMFWYRQQPGQSLTLIATANQGSEATYESGFVIDKFPISRPNLTFSTLTVSNMSPEDSSIYLCSSGSRYTEAFFGQGTRLTVV.